The 29 T cell receptor beta chains given below trace back to one sample, sequenced in a study of spatial heterogeneity in lung cancer. Sample time point: sample taken at primary tumor resection. TCRdb called the 5' RACE reads again in MiXCR, with one record for every CDR3 protein. The repertoire holds 20,000 to 25,000 distinct CDR3 sequences, with 8% to 10% as singletons. Study conclusions and caveats: For expanded intratumoral alpha and beta TCRs, counts tracked tumor mutation counts.

These receptors have no known antigen. Material: lung tumor tissue, obtained at surgery. The receptors shown here come from a male donor with early-stage non-small cell lung cancer.

This clonotype was counted between two and nine times. The rearrangement links TRBV5-1 to TRBJ1-2, with D tentatively TRBD1 (6 bases). The CDR3 spans 18 residues. V shed 1 base and J shed 2 bases, with 21 bases lying between them. In germline, CDR1 is SGHRS, CDR2 YFSETQ. CDR3 nucleotides: TGCGCCAGCAGCTTGACAGGGTTTCCCGTCAAGTCGAACTATGGCTACACCTTC. Translated: CASSLTGFPVKSNYGYTF.

This clonotype was counted at least ten times. This chain uses TRBV6-2 or TRBV6-3 with TRBJ2-6, with no clear D. Deletions cut 2 bases from V and 4 bases from J, with 9 bases between. Germline values: CDR1 MNHEY, CDR2 SVGEGT. The CDR3 spans 15 residues. CDR3 nucleotides: TGTGCCAGCAGTTACGGTCTGATAGGGGCCAACGTCCTGACTTTC. It is translated as CASSYGLIGANVLTF.

This clonotype has ten or more counts. The chain employs TRBV28 and TRBJ1-2, with D unresolved. The V gene's germline CDR1 is MDHEN and CDR2 SYDVKM. The CDR3 is made up of 12 amino acids. Trimming left V 7 bases short and J 0 bases short, with 6 bases between. The CDR3 region has the DNA TGTGCCAGCATACGAGCTAACTATGGCTACACCTTC. Translating it yields CASIRANYGYTF.

This clonotype was observed at least ten times. The rearrangement links TRBV6-2 or TRBV6-3 to TRBJ2-7; possibly TRBD2 for D (5 bases). Trimming left V 6 bases short and J 5 bases short, with 11 bases between. Germline V gene data show CDR1 as MNHEY and CDR2 as SVGEGT. The CDR3 spans 12 residues. CDR3 protein: CASRTGENEQYF. In DNA form, the CDR3 reads TGTGCCAGCAGAACTGGGGAGAACGAGCAGTACTTC.

This clonotype is classed as medium-sized. The chain links TRBV29-1 to TRBJ2-1; 8 bases map to TRBD2. There are 14 residues in the CDR3. Germline V gives CDR1 SQVTM, CDR2 ANQGSEA. V trimming: 7 bases; J trimming: 7 bases; junction bases outside the gene matches: 12. The CDR3 DNA reads TGCAGCGGGCAAAAAGACGGGACTAGGAATGAGCAGTTCTTC. It is translated as CSGQKDGTRNEQFF.

The rearrangement joins TRBV7-6 to TRBJ2-3; no clear D. Trimming cost V 5 bases and J 4 bases, with 13 bases left between them. The CDR3 runs to 14 residues. Germline values: CDR1 SGHVS, CDR2 FNYEAQ. The CDR3, as DNA: TGTGCCAGCAGCCTCCGTGTCCCTGCAGATACGCAGTATTTT. This sequence encodes CASSLRVPADTQYF.

The rearrangement uses TRBV7-8 and TRBJ2-1; D not resolved. CDR1 is SGHVS and CDR2 is FQNEAQ in the germline V gene. The CDR3 spans 11 residues. V was cut by 7 bases and J by 5 bases, with 6 bases left in between. CDR3 sequence (DNA): TGTGCCAGCACCTTTCACAATGAGCAGTTCTTC. This gives the protein CASTFHNEQFF. Drawing the rest from reference TRBV7-8 and TRBJ2-1, the complete variable domain is GAGVSQSPRYKVAKRGQDVALRCDPISGHVSLFWYQQALGQGPEFLTYFQNEAQLDKSGLPSDRFFAERPEGSVSTLKIQRTQQEDSAVYLCASTFHNEQFFGPGTRLTVL.

Details on this clonotype: A read error is possible here, since a much larger clone lies one base away. The rearrangement links TRBV5-1 to TRBJ2-1; D remains ambiguous. This CDR3 spans 13 amino acids. Germline V gene data show CDR1 as SGHRS and CDR2 as YFSETQ. The CDR3 is CVSSLDGGPSSFF. The DNA of the CDR3 is TGCGTCAGCAGCTTGGATGGCGGTCCTTCGTCGTTCTTC.

This clonotype has a count of ten or more. The chain recombines TRBV5-1 with TRBJ1-1, with D maybe TRBD1 (6 bases). This CDR3 has 14 amino acids. The V end was cut by 1 base, the J end by 1 base, with 8 bases between. CDR1 SGHRS and CDR2 YFSETQ come from the germline V gene. The CDR3 region has the DNA TGCGCCAGCAGCTTGACAGGGACGAACACTGAAGCTTTCTTT. Its translation is CASSLTGTNTEAFF.

This clonotype was observed at least ten times. V gene TRBV7-3 combines with J gene TRBJ2-3, with 11 bases aligning to TRBD2. After removal of 5 bases from V and 4 bases from J, the junction contained 5 bases not matched to a gene. The germline V gene encodes CDR1 SGHTA and CDR2 FQGTGA. CDR3 length: 15 amino acids. This chain's CDR3 is CASSPGLAGADTQYF. CDR3 DNA sequence: TGTGCCAGCAGCCCCGGACTAGCGGGCGCAGATACGCAGTATTTT.

The sample holds many counts of this clonotype. V and J are TRBV28 and TRBJ2-7; D is undetermined. Germline CDR1 MDHEN, CDR2 SYDVKM. V shed 5 bases and J shed 3 bases, with 17 bases lying between them. This CDR3 comprises 15 residues. The CDR3 DNA follows: TGTGCCAGCAGTCTCCCCCTGGACGGCTACTACGAGCAGTACTTC. Protein product: CASSLPLDGYYEQYF.

This clonotype was seen at least ten times. V gene TRBV7-9 combines with J gene TRBJ2-2; D perhaps matches TRBD2 (5 bases). The V gene lost 1 base and the J gene lost 5 bases, with 8 bases spanning the gap. This CDR3 has 14 residues. Germline V gene data show CDR1 as SEHNR and CDR2 as FQNEAQ (reference sequence). The CDR3 coding sequence is TGTGCCAGCAGCTTAGTCGGAGGTACCGGGGAGCTGTTTTTT. Translated, it gives CASSLVGGTGELFF.

This clonotype was observed many times. The chain employs TRBV28 and TRBJ1-3; perhaps TRBD1 as D (6 bases). V was cut by 5 bases and J by 6 bases, with 20 bases left in between. Germline CDR1 MDHEN, CDR2 SYDVKM. The CDR3 spans 16 residues. The CDR3 is CASSDYYRAKKNTIYF. In DNA form, the CDR3 reads TGTGCCAGCAGTGATTACTACAGGGCCAAGAAAAACACCATATATTTT.

Ten or more counts support this clonotype. This chain links TRBV20-1 with TRBJ2-5; no clear D. Trimming took 3 bases from V and 1 from J, leaving 9 bases between them. There are 13 residues in the CDR3. Germline assignment: CDR1 DFQATT and CDR2 SNEGSKA (reference sequence). CDR3 sequence (DNA): TGCAGTGCTAGTTTCCAGACCCAAGAGACCCAGTACTTC. This codes for CSASFQTQETQYF.

This clonotype was counted at least ten times. V gene TRBV28 combines with J gene TRBJ2-7; the D gene is possibly TRBD1 (5 bases). V was cut by 5 bases and J by 9 bases, with 17 bases left in between. There are 13 residues in the CDR3. Germline V lookup: CDR1 MDHEN, CDR2 SYDVKM. CDR3 bases: TGTGCCAGCAGTCCAGGGTACTCGTGGGTGCAGTACTTC. Translation gives CASSPGYSWVQYF.

The chain joins TRBV7-8 to TRBJ2-7; the D is unclear. This CDR3 has 14 residues. Germline lookup yields CDR1 SGHVS and CDR2 FQNEAQ. V lost 2 bases and J 3 bases, leaving 11 bases between the germline ends. Written as DNA, the CDR3 is TGTGCCAGCAGCTTAAGCCTTTTGAGCTACGAGCAGTACTTC. It translates to CASSLSLLSYEQYF.

This clonotype was picked up a small number of times. The chain joins TRBV6-6 to TRBJ2-1, with D hard to call. CDR1 and CDR2 (germline): MNHNY, SVGAGI (reference sequence). CDR3 length equals 13 residues. V lost 8 bases to trimming and J lost 8 bases, with 16 bases between them. CDR3 sequence (DNA): TGTGCCAGCGGAGAGTTAAACCGGGATGAGCAGTTCTTC. Amino acids: CASGELNRDEQFF.

This clonotype has only a few counts. The chain has TRBV9 and TRBJ2-5, with D possibly TRBD2 on 5 matching bases. Germline lookup yields CDR1 SGDLS and CDR2 YYNGEE. There are 15 residues in the CDR3. The V end was cut by 1 base, the J end by 1 base, with 11 bases between. The CDR3 protein is CASSVNSRVQETQYF. CDR3 DNA: TGTGCCAGCAGCGTAAATTCGAGGGTCCAAGAGACCCAGTACTTC.

In this sample, this clonotype turned up many times. This chain links TRBV20-1 with TRBJ1-5; TRBD1 aligns across 10 bases. The CDR3 is made up of 17 amino acids. J gave up 6 bases and V 5 bases, and 16 bases lay outside the gene matches. Germline V lookup: CDR1 DFQATT, CDR2 SNEGSKA (reference sequence). CDR3 bases: TGCAGTGCTCAAGCCCTACCGACAGGGGGCGCGGGTCAGCCCCAGCATTTT. Its protein is CSAQALPTGGAGQPQHF.

The sample holds many counts of this clonotype. The chain employs TRBV6-5 and TRBJ2-6, with D tentatively TRBD1 (5 bases). Germline V gene sequence: CDR1 MNHEY, CDR2 SVGAGI. The CDR3 extends over 19 amino acids. V lost 7 bases to trimming and J lost 3 bases, with 25 bases between them. As DNA, the CDR3 is TGTGCCAGCACCCACCTGGACATCACCTTAGCCTTTGGGGCCAACGTCCTGACTTTC. The encoded protein is CASTHLDITLAFGANVLTF.

This clonotype has ten or more counts. Written as DNA, the CDR3 is TGTGCCAGCACCTGGGTGAGGGCAGCTTTAAGGTCCTATAATTCACCCCTCCACTTT. It yields the protein CASTWVRAALRSYNSPLHF. The chain carries TRBV28 and TRBJ1-6; D gene uncertain. V was trimmed by 7 bases and J by 1 base, leaving 23 bases between them. The CDR3 loop spans 19 amino acids. Germline V gene data show CDR1 as MDHEN and CDR2 as SYDVKM.

A few counts support this clonotype. CDR3 DNA sequence: TGTGCCAGACTCACGGCAGGGGGCTACGAGCAGTACTTC. Translated: CARLTAGGYEQYF. The chain uses TRBV6-2 or TRBV6-3 and TRBJ2-7; 7 bases are shared with TRBD1. CDR3 length equals 13 residues. The V gene's germline CDR1 is MNHEY and CDR2 SVGEGT. V was pared by 9 bases and J by 3 bases, with 8 bases of the junction left unmatched.

This clonotype was picked up many times. The CDR3 region has the DNA TGTGCCACCAAGGGGGCGAGCACCGGGGAGCTGTTTTTT. Its translation is CATKGASTGELFF. V usage is TRBV24-1 and J usage is TRBJ2-2; 7 bases are shared with TRBD1. This CDR3 contains 13 residues. Losses at the gene ends were 8 bases for V and 4 bases for J; bases not matched to a gene: 3. CDR1 is KGHDR and CDR2 is SFDVKD in the germline V gene.

This clonotype has ten or more counts. This sequence joins TRBV29-1 and TRBJ2-1, with 10 nucleotides matching TRBD1. This CDR3 region has 15 residues. The V segment lost 2 bases and the J segment 3 bases; nucleotides outside the gene matches: 4. CDR1 SQVTM and CDR2 ANQGSEA come from the germline V gene. The CDR3 loop reads CSVEHGTGVYNEQFF. In nucleotides, the CDR3 is TGCAGCGTTGAACATGGGACAGGGGTCTACAATGAGCAGTTCTTC.

This clonotype has ten or more counts. CDR3: CASPREGAHPSMSTEAFF. DNA of the CDR3: TGTGCCAGCCCGAGGGAGGGGGCCCACCCCTCAATGAGCACTGAAGCTTTCTTT. The genes are TRBV7-9 and TRBJ1-1, with 7 bases matching TRBD1. With V trimmed by 8 bases and J by 4 bases, 22 bases remained unmatched. The CDR3 consists of 18 residues. Per germline, CDR1 SEHNR and CDR2 FQNEAQ (reference sequence).

This clonotype was counted many times. This rearrangement joins TRBV18 to TRBJ1-2; TRBD1 matches 7 bases. The CDR3 contains 14 residues. J lost 4 bases, V lost 6 bases, and 8 bases had no gene match. The germline V gene encodes CDR1 KGHSH and CDR2 LQKENI. The CDR3 sequence is CASSPGQPTYGYTF. For the CDR3, the DNA is TGTGCCAGCTCGCCGGGACAGCCAACCTATGGCTACACCTTC.

A few counts support this clonotype. In nucleotides, the CDR3 is TGCAGTGCTAGCTTGACTAGCGCACAAGAGGACGAGCAGTACTTC. Residues: CSASLTSAQEDEQYF. V and J are TRBV20-1 and TRBJ2-7; 8 bases are shared with TRBD2. The CDR3 extends over 15 amino acids. V lost 3 bases to trimming and J lost 5 bases; unmatched junction nucleotides: 12. The V gene's germline CDR1 is DFQATT and CDR2 SNEGSKA (reference sequence).

The chain recombines TRBV9 with TRBJ2-7, with 10 bases lining up with TRBD1. This CDR3 spans 15 amino acids. Losses at the gene ends were 3 bases for V and 3 bases for J; bases not matched to a gene: 6. Germline V CDR1 and CDR2: SGDLS, YYNGEE. This CDR3 is CASSEGTGENYEQYF. CDR3 coding DNA: TGTGCCAGCAGCGAGGGGACAGGGGAAAACTACGAGCAGTACTTC.

This clonotype was counted at least ten times. The chain recombines TRBV7-2 with TRBJ2-1; D not resolved. Trimming shortened V by 4 bases and J by 4 bases, and 8 bases separated the two germline ends. Germline lookup yields CDR1 SGHTA and CDR2 FQGNSA. The CDR3 consists of 13 residues. CDR3 DNA: TGTGCCAGCAGCTCAGAACTGTACAATGAGCAGTTCTTC. Protein product: CASSSELYNEQFF.